These 27 T cell receptor beta chains share one sample of origin, sequenced in a study of T cells expressing NK-cell markers. TCRdb reprocessed the 5' RACE reads and stores each CDR3 protein as one record, lacking DNA. In all, the sample yields 150,000 to 200,000 distinct CDR3 sequences. Material: blood T cells: a sorted CD56 or NKG2C T cell subset, CD4+ or CD8+ T cells, or bulk PBMC T cells (not recorded which). The receptor source for this set is a man aged 18-70 years in good health.

The chain employs TRBV11-1 and TRBJ2-3; with no DNA, the TCRdb D assignment of TRBD1 cannot be verified. This CDR3 contains 16 residues. CDR1 is SGHAT and CDR2 is FQDESV in the germline V gene (reference sequence). The chain's CDR3 is CASKRGVLLSTDTQYF.

The chain combines TRBV29-1 with TRBJ1-1; the TCRdb D gene call, TRBD1, has no DNA to confirm it. This CDR3 has 12 amino acids. CDR1 is SQVTM and CDR2 is ANQGSEA in the germline V gene. Here the CDR3 reads CSAGGGTAVAFF.

The chain carries TRBV5-6 and TRBJ2-7. There are 12 residues in the CDR3. From germline, CDR1 is SGHDT and CDR2 YYEEEE. CDR3 in amino acids: CASSSTDYEQYF.

The chain has TRBV6-5 and TRBJ2-2. Germline loops: CDR1 MNHEY, CDR2 SVGAGI. This CDR3 comprises 13 residues. This chain's CDR3 is CASSYGRSWELFF.

This chain links TRBV14 with TRBJ1-2; as DNA is missing, the TRBD1 call by TCRdb cannot be tested. CDR1 is SGHDN, CDR2 FVKESK, per germline. The CDR3 loop spans 15 amino acids. This CDR3 is CASSPVAGVNYGYTF.

The gene calls are TRBV2 and TRBJ1-2; no DNA is available, so the TRBD1 call from TCRdb remains unchecked. This CDR3 has 16 amino acids. Germline V gene data show CDR1 as SNHLY and CDR2 as FYNNEI. The CDR3: CASVRDNGPQLYGYTF.

The J gene is TRBJ2-7, the V gene TRBV4-2; TCRdb picks TRBD2, but there is no DNA to check that call. CDR3 length: 15 residues. The germline gives CDR1 LGHNA, CDR2 YNFKEQ. The CDR3 sequence is CASSQRGADSYEQYF.

V and J are TRBV6-5 and TRBJ1-1; there is no DNA to check the TCRdb D call of TRBD1. In germline, CDR1 is MNHEY, CDR2 SVGAGI. This CDR3 contains 15 residues. This CDR3 is CASSPFGGLGTEAFF.

The chain carries TRBV3-1 and TRBJ1-2; TCRdb's D call, TRBD1, is unchecked because there is no DNA. CDR3 length equals 14 residues. Germline loops: CDR1 LGHDT, CDR2 YNNKEL (reference sequence). The CDR3 reads CASSHPTGASGYTF. The complete variable domain, with remaining parts taken from reference TRBV3-1 and TRBJ1-2, reads DTAVSQTPKYLVTQMGNDKSIKCEQNLGHDTMYWYKQDSKKFLKIMFSYNNKELIINETVPNRFSPKSPDKAHLNLHINSLELGDSAVYFCASSHPTGASGYTFGSGTRLTVV.

This sequence joins TRBV5-1 and TRBJ2-7; the D gene TCRdb calls, TRBD1, cannot be checked with no DNA. There are 15 residues in the CDR3. Germline CDR1 is SGHRS and CDR2 is YFSETQ. The CDR3 region is CASSSGTGEFYEQYF.

The V call is TRBV6-1, the J call TRBJ2-6; without DNA, the TCRdb call of TRBD1 cannot be checked. The CDR3 loop spans 19 amino acids. Germline CDR1 and CDR2: MNHNS and SASEGT. CDR3: CASSEMGTGYLSGANVLTF.

The chain joins TRBV3-1 to TRBJ2-5; the TRBD2 assignment by TCRdb is unverifiable without DNA. The CDR3 totals 18 residues. Germline CDR1 LGHDT, CDR2 YNNKEL (reference sequence). The CDR3 spells CASSQESRLAGGRETQYF.

The chain employs TRBV5-4 and TRBJ2-1; the D gene TCRdb calls, TRBD1, cannot be checked with no DNA. Germline V gene sequence: CDR1 SGHNT, CDR2 YYREEE (reference sequence). This CDR3 spans 15 amino acids. The CDR3 loop reads CASSAVGQINNEQFF.

The CDR3 reads CASSQETSGRDTQYF. V gene TRBV3-1 combines with J gene TRBJ2-3; lacking DNA, the TRBD2 call made by TCRdb goes unchecked. CDR3 length equals 15 residues. CDR1 and CDR2 (germline): LGHDT, YNNKEL (reference sequence).

The chain has TRBV28 and TRBJ2-3. CDR1 and CDR2 (germline): MDHEN, SYDVKM. The CDR3 extends over 16 amino acids. The CDR3 sequence is CASSRLVGLAADTQYF.

The J gene is TRBJ1-1, the V gene TRBV12-3 or TRBV12-4. This CDR3 has 13 amino acids. The CDR3 sequence: CASSLKENTEAFF.

The chain links TRBV21-1 to TRBJ2-7; TCRdb proposes TRBD1, but this gene call is untestable without DNA. TRBV21-1 counts as a pseudogene. The CDR3 spans 18 residues. The chain's CDR3 is CASSRLTGAKESSYEQYF.

The chain uses TRBV6-1 and TRBJ2-1; TCRdb's assignment of TRBD1 cannot be checked, as there is no DNA. The length of the CDR3 is 15 residues. The germline gives CDR1 MNHNS, CDR2 SASEGT. The CDR3 is CASSESGGASNEQFF.

The rearrangement uses TRBV13 and TRBJ2-2. The CDR3 spans 16 residues. From germline, CDR1 is PRHDT and CDR2 FYEKMQ (reference sequence). CDR3 protein: CASSLYAPSNTGELFF.

V is TRBV7-9 and J is TRBJ2-5; TCRdb indicates TRBD1, and absent DNA this call remains unverified. Per germline, CDR1 SEHNR and CDR2 FQNEAQ (reference sequence). This CDR3 has 13 residues. CDR3 residues: CASSLKGKETQYF.

V gene TRBV28 combines with J gene TRBJ2-5; TCRdb picks TRBD1, but there is no DNA to check that call. Germline values: CDR1 MDHEN, CDR2 SYDVKM. The CDR3 is made up of 14 amino acids. The CDR3 loop is CASSFYQGLVTQYF.

The genes are TRBV19 and TRBJ2-4; the TCRdb D gene call, TRBD1, has no DNA to confirm it. There are 13 residues in the CDR3. Germline V gives CDR1 LNHDA, CDR2 SQIVND (reference sequence). The CDR3 region is CASSDDRGNIQYF.

The chain joins TRBV29-1 to TRBJ2-4; TCRdb's D call of TRBD2 is untestable without DNA. Germline lookup yields CDR1 SQVTM and CDR2 ANQGSEA. This CDR3 contains 14 residues. CDR3: CSVDLAGPTNIQYF.

The J gene is TRBJ1-4, the V gene TRBV4-1. This CDR3 contains 17 residues. Germline lookup yields CDR1 MGHRA and CDR2 YSYEKL. CDR3 sequence: CASSQDVGRRAGEKLFF.

The V gene is TRBV13, the J gene TRBJ1-1. The CDR3 covers 14 residues. Germline V lookup: CDR1 PRHDT, CDR2 FYEKMQ (reference sequence). CDR3 sequence: CASSSDQLNTEAFF.

The rearrangement uses TRBV11-1 and TRBJ2-7; TCRdb lists TRBD1, though no DNA is available to test this call. The CDR3 covers 18 residues. Germline values: CDR1 SGHAT, CDR2 FQDESV (reference sequence). This CDR3 reads CASSLSFGVGTPSYEQYF.

This chain connects TRBV19 to TRBJ1-1. This CDR3 comprises 11 residues. Germline CDR1 LNHDA, CDR2 SQIVND (reference sequence). The CDR3 sequence is CATKGEAEAFF.